A single sample gave rise to the 6 T cell receptor beta chains below, sequenced in a study of cytomegalovirus exposure and HLA in healthy donors. 60 Vbeta and 13 Jbeta primers were used in PCR. Sequenced by immunoSEQ multiplex PCR; TCRdb stores in-frame clones only, minus some. The repertoire holds approximately 140,000 clones, with roughly 74% as singletons. What was sequenced was PBMCs. All receptors derive from a middle-aged man in good health and CMV-seronegative.

The rearrangement uses TRBV7-9 and TRBJ1-4; D call uncertain. This CDR3 has 14 residues. Trimming took 2 bases from V and 7 from J, leaving 11 bases between them. Germline CDR1 and CDR2: SEHNR and FQNEAQ (reference sequence). This chain's CDR3 is CASSLKAAAEKLFF. DNA of the CDR3: TGTGCCAGCAGCTTAAAAGCAGCGGCTGAAAAACTGTTTTTT.

The CDR3 spells CASRQKGTGRKQYF. Here the CDR3 DNA reads TGTGCCAGCCGTCAAAAGGGGACAGGCCGGAAGCAGTACTTC. The rearrangement joins TRBV5-8 to TRBJ2-7; 8 bases align to TRBD1. Germline V gene lookup returns CDR1 SGHTS and CDR2 YDEGEE. This CDR3 comprises 14 residues. After removal of 7 bases from V and 8 bases from J, the junction contained 14 bases not matched to a gene.

The chain links TRBV5-6 to TRBJ2-7; 7 bases are a match to TRBD2. V trimming: 4 bases; J trimming: 0 bases; junction bases outside the gene matches: 4. This CDR3 region has 14 residues. CDR1 and CDR2 (germline): SGHDT, YYEEEE. CDR3 sequence reads: CASSGLADSYEQYF. In nucleotides, the CDR3 is TGTGCCAGCAGCGGCCTAGCGGACTCCTACGAGCAGTACTTC.

The rearrangement joins TRBV18 to TRBJ1-2; 10 nucleotides align to TRBD1. The junction had 10 bases not matched to a gene; V was cut back by 3 bases and J by 3 bases. This CDR3 has 17 residues. Germline V gene lookup returns CDR1 KGHSH and CDR2 LQKENI. CDR3 residues: CASSPRGSGTGDYGYTF. The CDR3 coding sequence is TGTGCCAGCTCACCTCGTGGATCCGGGACAGGGGACTATGGCTACACCTTC. Supplemented by reference TRBV18 and TRBJ1-2, the full variable domain reads NAGVMQNPRHLVRRRGQEARLRCSPMKGHSHVYWYRQLPEEGLKFMVYLQKENIIDESGMPKERFSAEFPKEGPSILRIQQVVRGDSAAYFCASSPRGSGTGDYGYTFGSGTRLTVV.

CDR3 residues: CASSLTGSYNEQFF. The CDR3 DNA follows: TGTGCCAGCAGCTTAACGGGGAGCTACAATGAGCAGTTCTTC. This chain joins TRBV11-3 and TRBJ2-1; perhaps TRBD2 as D (5 bases). Germline loops: CDR1 SGHNT, CDR2 YENEEA. This CDR3 has 14 residues. V lost 2 bases and J lost 3, with 8 bases in between.

The chain combines TRBV6-1 with TRBJ1-2; 9 nucleotides align to TRBD1. The CDR3 totals 15 residues. The V segment lost 5 bases and the J segment 8 bases; nucleotides outside the gene matches: 12. Germline V gene sequence: CDR1 MNHNS, CDR2 SASEGT. CDR3 sequence reads: CASSPDVWTGDGYTF. The CDR3 nucleotides read TGTGCCAGCAGTCCAGACGTATGGACAGGGGACGGCTACACCTTC.